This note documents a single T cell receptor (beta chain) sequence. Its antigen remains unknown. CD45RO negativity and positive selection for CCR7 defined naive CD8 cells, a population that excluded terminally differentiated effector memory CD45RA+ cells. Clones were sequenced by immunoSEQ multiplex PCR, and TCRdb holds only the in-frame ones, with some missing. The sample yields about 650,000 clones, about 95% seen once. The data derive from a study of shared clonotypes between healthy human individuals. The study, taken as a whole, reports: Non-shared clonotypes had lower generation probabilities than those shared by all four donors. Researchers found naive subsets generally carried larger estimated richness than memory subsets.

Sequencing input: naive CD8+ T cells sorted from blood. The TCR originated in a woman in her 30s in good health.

The CDR3 sequence: CASSLFGTGYFEQYF. The CDR3 DNA sequence: TGTGCCAGCAGTTTATTCGGGACAGGGTACTTCGAGCAGTACTTC. The V call is TRBV28, the J call TRBJ2-7; TRBD1 aligns across 9 bases. Germline assignment: CDR1 MDHEN and CDR2 SYDVKM. With 1 base clipped from V and 6 bases from J, the junction kept 7 bases outside the gene matches. This CDR3 region has 15 residues.